The T cell receptor beta chain under discussion was sequenced for a study of beta chain features in type 1 diabetes (dated by TCRdb to the late 2010s). Regarding the research as a whole: Mean age, gender distribution, total cell number and subset yield did not differ between patients and healthy donors. Naive and central memory subsets were obtained from all 30 or so donors, but regulatory and stem cell-like memory subsets were isolated from only 8 patients and 8 healthy donors. A total of some 100,000,000 sorted cells were examined across all samples, and a strong correlation was observed between cell number per subset and RNA yield. In the study, TCRB repertoires of sorted circulating CD4+ T cell subsets from recently diagnosed type 1 diabetes patients were compared with those of matched healthy donors.

Each donor gave one peripheral blood draw, roughly 120 mL on average, collected into heparinised tubes. A BD FACSAria II and a panel including CD45RO, CCR7, CD25, CD127, CD95 and CD27 were used to sort naive, central memory, regulatory and stem cell-like memory CD4+ T cells. All sorted populations exceeded 95% purity. PBMCs were isolated immediately by Lymphoprep density gradient centrifugation and stained directly without culture. Samples were stained and sorted in pairs, with one healthy donor and one patient per experiment, so that batch effects were minimized. Inclusive of the bounding cysteine and phenylalanine, the CDR3 is 14 residues long. Only the CDR3 DNA is retained, 42 bases long and in frame from the first base. V drops 7 bases and J drops 6 bases, leaving 22 bases in between. The germline V gene supplies CDR1 SQVTM and CDR2 ANQGSEA. With regard to this clone: The clone's antigen remains unknown. No much larger clonotype is one base removed from it; base qualities were not supplied.

What the study reported, not specific to this receptor: HLA sub-analyses involved small numbers of individuals, so any influence of HLA type on TCRB rearrangement remained unresolved. Because cDNA was sequenced instead of genomic DNA, highly expressing activated cells could be over-represented, though the groups showed no difference in activation or CD3 levels. PCR might favor shorter templates, but patient and control samples were amplified and corrected together, so any skew would affect both groups equally. The naive, central memory and regulatory TCRB repertoires appeared to resemble one another more closely among patients than among healthy donors. At VDJ recombination sites, type 1 diabetes patients had fewer insertions and more deleted nucleotides, which implies abnormalities in thymic rearrangement. Type 1 diabetes patients showed a moderate but significant shortening of TCRB CDR3 length in all four CD4+ subsets.

All of the isolated RNA was reverse transcribed with the High Capacity cDNA Reverse Transcription Kit, so expressed TCRB transcripts were sequenced. Deep immunoSEQ sequencing was applied to naive, central memory and regulatory T cell samples, giving an average of around 3.8 million total reads per sample. Sorted cells were lysed in RLT buffer and RNA was extracted with DNase-treated RNeasy Micro or Mini kits, depending on cell number. Each cell subset was processed on its own to prevent cross-contamination, while patient and healthy donor samples were processed together. TCRB sequences were amplified from cDNA with the immunoSEQ multiplex PCR, producing 87-bp fragments spanning the CDR3 region. Sequencing of the amplicons was done on the Illumina HiSeq platform. The published analysis was carried out like this. Synthetic template baselines were used to correct PCR bias computationally, reads within Hamming distance 2 were collapsed, and singletons that could not be merged were discarded. Reads were aligned against IMGT so that V, D and J genes, CDR3 length and insertions or deletions at six rearrangement sites could be assigned. Within each subset, clonotype counts were normalized to sorted cell number, and only after that were true diversity and Gini coefficients computed with the tcR R package. The overlap coefficient, calculated on TCRB nucleotide sequences, was used to measure repertoire sharing. As a proxy for the pre-selection repertoire, out-of-frame TCRB sequences from naive cells were analyzed. TCRdb limited this immuneACCESS table to in-frame rearrangements with V and J called. A share of clones is missing; checked studies link under half to unresolved V genes, and the rest is unexplained. Clone size and V and J calls were adopted from that table, with D and trimming inferred from the DNA. The sample profile shows 240,000 or so clones; approximately 70% of them were found once. The top ten clonotypes cover almost 0.055% of the sample.

The receptor was isolated from a man aged 25-45 years in good health. The chain is encoded by TRBV29-1 joined to TRBJ2-7; the D gene is possibly TRBD1, with 6 bases matching. Sequenced material: naive CD4+ T cells from blood. This specimen's cell subset or site label, interpreted: true naive CD4+ T cells. The DNA is TGCAGCGGCCTGGCCACAGGGACCCCCCGCGAGCAGTACTTC. Translated, it reads CSGLATGTPREQYF.